Shown below are 9 T cell receptor beta chains from a single sample sequenced in a study of T cell repertoires in aging, cancer and after chemotherapy. The template was genomic DNA from peripheral blood, not RNA. TRB rearrangements spanning V, D and J were amplified using mixed TRB-A/B primers. From the multiplex PCR reads, TCRdb called clonotypes with MiXCR, one entry per CDR3 protein. This table holds some 19,000 distinct CDR3 sequences, over 35% found once. Sample: blood. These TCRs come from a human donor with a solid tumor.

The sample holds a few counts of this clonotype. The rearrangement uses TRBV18 and TRBJ2-7; 10 nucleotides agree with TRBD1. CDR3 length: 14 residues. Germline CDR1 reads KGHSH; CDR2 reads LQKENI. The trim removed 3 bases at V and 6 bases at J, leaving 5 bases unmatched. The CDR3 loop reads CASSPRQGAVEQYF. The CDR3 nucleotides read TGTGCCAGCTCACCGCGACAGGGGGCGGTCGAGCAGTACTTC.

The gene calls are TRBV9 and TRBJ2-7; a weak D match, TRBD1 (6 bases). Germline CDR1 reads SGDLS; CDR2 reads YYNGEE. This CDR3 is 16 amino acids long. V dropped 3 bases and J dropped 0 bases, with 16 bases sitting between them. The DNA of the CDR3 is TGTGCCAGCAGCGGGACAGCCCACGCGCGCTCCTACGAGCAGTACTTC. As protein: CASSGTAHARSYEQYF.

This chain uses TRBV6-6 with TRBJ1-5; D unclear. The CDR3 is made up of 14 amino acids. The germline V gene has CDR1 MNHNY and CDR2 SVGAGI (reference sequence). V was cut by 5 bases and J by 0 bases, with 8 bases left in between. In DNA form, the CDR3 reads TGTGCCAGCAGTGCGGAGGATAGCAATCAGCCCCAGCATTTT. This encodes CASSAEDSNQPQHF.

This rearrangement joins TRBV18 to TRBJ2-1; unclear D gene. V was clipped by 3 bases and J by 6 bases, with 12 bases between them. The germline gives CDR1 KGHSH, CDR2 LQKENI. This CDR3 comprises 14 residues. The CDR3 DNA is TGTGCCAGCTCACCCGTTCGGGTGCGCAATGAGCAGTTCTTC. This codes for CASSPVRVRNEQFF.

This clonotype was counted only a few times. The V gene is TRBV6-2 or TRBV6-3, the J gene TRBJ2-1; possible D gene TRBD2, 6 bases. Germline lookup yields CDR1 MNHEY and CDR2 SVGEGT. The ends were cut back, 5 bases at V and 5 bases at J, with 13 bases in the middle. The CDR3 consists of 14 residues. The CDR3 sequence is CASSGAGNHNEQFF. Written as DNA, the CDR3 is TGTGCCAGCAGTGGGGCGGGAAATCACAATGAGCAGTTCTTC.

The chain has TRBV6-6 and TRBJ1-1, with D perhaps TRBD1 (5 bases). CDR1 is MNHNY, CDR2 SVGAGI, per germline (reference sequence). Deletions cut 0 bases from V and 5 bases from J, with 13 bases between. CDR3 size: 15 residues. The CDR3, as DNA: TGTGCCAGCAGTTACTCGGACGTAGGGGCGACTGAAGCTTTCTTT. Protein: CASSYSDVGATEAFF.

This clonotype has a handful of counts. This chain connects TRBV19 to TRBJ1-5; 11 positions match TRBD1. The germline V gene encodes CDR1 LNHDA and CDR2 SQIVND (reference sequence). Trimming removed 6 bases from V and 4 bases from J; junction bases left unmatched: 8. This CDR3 is 16 amino acids long. CDR3 in DNA: TGTGCCAGTAGGTCCCGGGACAGGGGGTTGAATCAGCCCCAGCATTTT. Its protein product is CASRSRDRGLNQPQHF. Drawing the rest from reference TRBV19 and TRBJ1-5, the complete variable domain is DGGITQSPKYLFRKEGQNVTLSCEQNLNHDAMYWYRQDPGQGLRLIYYSQIVNDFQKGDIAEGYSVSREKKESFPLTVTSAQKNPTAFYLCASRSRDRGLNQPQHFGDGTRLSIL.

By share, this clonotype ranks as medium-sized (0.01 to 0.1%). This rearrangement joins TRBV21-1 to TRBJ2-7. TRBV21-1 counts as a pseudogene. This CDR3 is 12 amino acids long. The CDR3 sequence: CASSSRSYEQYF. For the CDR3, the DNA is TGTGCCAGCAGCTCCCGCTCCTACGAGCAGTACTTC.

In its sample, this clonotype is medium-sized. The chain employs TRBV18 and TRBJ2-5; TRBD1 aligns across 8 bases. This CDR3 spans 13 amino acids. Germline V lookup: CDR1 KGHSH, CDR2 LQKENI. With V trimmed by 6 bases and J by 5 bases, 5 bases remained unmatched. In nucleotides, the CDR3 is TGTGCCAGCTCCACCAGACAGGGGGAGACCCAGTACTTC. This gives the protein CASSTRQGETQYF.